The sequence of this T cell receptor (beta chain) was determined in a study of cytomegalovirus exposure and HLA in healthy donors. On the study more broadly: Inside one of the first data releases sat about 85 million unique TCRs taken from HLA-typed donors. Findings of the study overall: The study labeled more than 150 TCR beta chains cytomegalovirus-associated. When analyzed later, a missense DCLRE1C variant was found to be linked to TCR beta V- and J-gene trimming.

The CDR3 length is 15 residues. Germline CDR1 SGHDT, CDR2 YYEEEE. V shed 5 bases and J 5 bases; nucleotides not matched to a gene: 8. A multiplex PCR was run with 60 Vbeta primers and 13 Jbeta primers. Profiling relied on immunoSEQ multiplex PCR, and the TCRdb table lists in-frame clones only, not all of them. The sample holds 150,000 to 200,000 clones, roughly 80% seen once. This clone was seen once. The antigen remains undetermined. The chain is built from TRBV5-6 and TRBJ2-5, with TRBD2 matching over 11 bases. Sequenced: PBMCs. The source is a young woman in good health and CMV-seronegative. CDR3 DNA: TGTGCCAGCAGTCTGTTCCCTAGCGGGGGGGAGACCCAGTACTTC. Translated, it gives CASSLFPSGGETQYF.